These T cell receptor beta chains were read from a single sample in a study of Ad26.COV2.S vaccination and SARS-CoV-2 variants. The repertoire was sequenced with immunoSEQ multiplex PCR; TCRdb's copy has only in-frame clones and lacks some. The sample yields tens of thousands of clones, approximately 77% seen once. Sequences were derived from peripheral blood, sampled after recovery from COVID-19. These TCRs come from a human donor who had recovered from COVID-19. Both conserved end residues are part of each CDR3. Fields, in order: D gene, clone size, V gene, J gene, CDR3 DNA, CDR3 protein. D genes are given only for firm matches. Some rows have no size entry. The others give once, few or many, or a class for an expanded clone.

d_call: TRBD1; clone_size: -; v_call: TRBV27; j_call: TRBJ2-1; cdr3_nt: TGTGCCAGCAGTTTATACCGGGACAGGGTTTACAATGAGCAGTTCTTC; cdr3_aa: CASSLYRDRVYNEQFF
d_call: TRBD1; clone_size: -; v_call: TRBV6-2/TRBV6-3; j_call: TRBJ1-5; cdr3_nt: TGTGCCAGCAGTTTCTGGACAGGGCAGTACAATCAGCCCCAGCATTTT; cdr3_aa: CASSFWTGQYNQPQHF
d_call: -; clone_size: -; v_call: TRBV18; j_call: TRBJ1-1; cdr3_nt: TGTGCCAGCTCACTGATATGGAGGGTGGAGGGGACTGAAGCTTTCTTT; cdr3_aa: CASSLIWRVEGTEAFF
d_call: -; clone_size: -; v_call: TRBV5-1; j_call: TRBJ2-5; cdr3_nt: TGCGCCAGCAGCTTAGGTGGGCCCCAGCAGGAGACCCAGTACTTC; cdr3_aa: CASSLGGPQQETQYF
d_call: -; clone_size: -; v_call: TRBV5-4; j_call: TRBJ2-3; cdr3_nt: TGTGCCAGCAGCTTGCAGGGGTCGTGGGGAGATACGCAGTATTTT; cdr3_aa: CASSLQGSWGDTQYF
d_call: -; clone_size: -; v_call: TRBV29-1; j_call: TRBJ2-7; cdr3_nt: TGCAGCGTTGAGGGTGGGTTCTACGAGCAGTACTTC; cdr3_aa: CSVEGGFYEQYF
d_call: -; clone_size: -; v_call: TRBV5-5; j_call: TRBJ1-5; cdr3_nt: TGTGCCAGCAGCCCGAGCAGGCAGGGCAATCAGCCCCAGCATTTT; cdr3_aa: CASSPSRQGNQPQHF
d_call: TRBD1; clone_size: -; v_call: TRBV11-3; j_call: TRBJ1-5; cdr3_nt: TGTGCCAGCAGCGAGGGACAGCGCTACAATCAGCCCCAGCATTTT; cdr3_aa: CASSEGQRYNQPQHF
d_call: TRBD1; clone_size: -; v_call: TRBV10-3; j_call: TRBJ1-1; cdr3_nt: TGTGCCATCAAGGGGGCCGTGGGGCGGAGTACTGAAGCTTTCTTT; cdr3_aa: CAIKGAVGRSTEAFF
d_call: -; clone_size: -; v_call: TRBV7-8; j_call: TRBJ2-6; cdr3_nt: TGTGCCAGCAGCTTAGCGTCCGTTACTGGGGCCAACGTCCTGACTTTC; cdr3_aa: CASSLASVTGANVLTF
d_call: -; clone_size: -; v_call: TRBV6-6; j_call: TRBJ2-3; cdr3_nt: TGTGCCAGCAGTCGCGTCGGGGGTCCCACAGATACGCAGTATTTT; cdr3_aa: CASSRVGGPTDTQYF
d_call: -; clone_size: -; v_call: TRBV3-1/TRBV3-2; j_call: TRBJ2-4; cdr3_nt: TGTGCCAGCAGCCAAACAGGAGCCAAAAACATTCAGTACTTC; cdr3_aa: CASSQTGAKNIQYF
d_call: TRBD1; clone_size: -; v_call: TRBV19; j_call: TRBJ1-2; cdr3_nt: TGTGCCAGTACCGAGAGGGGGGACAGGGGAGGGAAGAATGGCTACACCTTC; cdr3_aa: CASTERGDRGGKNGYTF
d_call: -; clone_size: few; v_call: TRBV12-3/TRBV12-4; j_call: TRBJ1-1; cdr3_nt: TGTGCCAGCACGGGGGGAGGCACTGAAGCTTTCTTT; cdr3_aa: CASTGGGTEAFF
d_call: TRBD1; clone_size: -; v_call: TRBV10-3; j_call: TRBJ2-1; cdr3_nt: TGTGCCATCAGTGAGAGCGGACAGGGCTATGAGCAGTTCTTC; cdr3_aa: CAISESGQGYEQFF
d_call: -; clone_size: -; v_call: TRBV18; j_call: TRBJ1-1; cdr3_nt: TGTGCCAGCTCACCACAGGAGGTCACTGAAGCTTTCTTT; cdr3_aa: CASSPQEVTEAFF
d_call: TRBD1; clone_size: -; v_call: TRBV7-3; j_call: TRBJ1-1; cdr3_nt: TGTGCCAGCAGTTCAGGGGGACAGAGAGCTTTCTTT; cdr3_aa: CASSSGGQRAFF
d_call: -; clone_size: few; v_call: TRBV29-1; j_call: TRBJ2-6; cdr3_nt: TGCAGCGTCCGAGGGGTCTCTGGGGCCAACGTCCTGACTTTC; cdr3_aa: CSVRGVSGANVLTF
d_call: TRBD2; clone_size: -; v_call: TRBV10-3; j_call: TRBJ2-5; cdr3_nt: TGTGCCATCAGGGACACTAGCGGAAAAGAGACCCAGTACTTC; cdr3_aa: CAIRDTSGKETQYF
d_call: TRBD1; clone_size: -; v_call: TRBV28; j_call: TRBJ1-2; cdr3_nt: TGTGCCAGCAGTTTTCTTCTTCTGGGACAGGGAAACGGCTACACCTTC; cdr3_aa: CASSFLLLGQGNGYTF
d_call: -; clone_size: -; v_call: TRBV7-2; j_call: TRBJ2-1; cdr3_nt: TGTGCCAGCAGCCCCTACCGGGACTTTGAGCAGTTCTTC; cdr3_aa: CASSPYRDFEQFF
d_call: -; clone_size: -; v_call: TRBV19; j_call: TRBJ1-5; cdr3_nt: TGTGCCAGTAGTATAGCAGGTTATAGCAATCAGCCCCAGCATTTT; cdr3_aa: CASSIAGYSNQPQHF
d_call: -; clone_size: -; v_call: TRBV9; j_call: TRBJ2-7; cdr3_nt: TGTGCCAGCAGCGTAGATGAGGGCTACGAGCAGTACTTC; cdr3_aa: CASSVDEGYEQYF
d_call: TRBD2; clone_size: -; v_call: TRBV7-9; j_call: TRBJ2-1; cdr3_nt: TGTGCCAGCAGCTTATTTGGAGCCGGACTAGCGGAAAAGAGGGATGAGCAGTTCTTC; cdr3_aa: CASSLFGAGLAEKRDEQFF
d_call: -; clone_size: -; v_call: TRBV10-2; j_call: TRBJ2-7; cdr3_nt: TGCGCCAGCAGTGAGACTGGGGTTTACGAGCAGTACTTC; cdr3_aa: CASSETGVYEQYF
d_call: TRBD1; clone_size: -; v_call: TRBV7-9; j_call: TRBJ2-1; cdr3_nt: TGTGCCAGCAGCTTAGGACGGGGACAGGGGGCTTACAATGAGCAGTTCTTC; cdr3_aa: CASSLGRGQGAYNEQFF
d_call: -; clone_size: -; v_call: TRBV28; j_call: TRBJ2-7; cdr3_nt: TGTGCCAGCAGCTCCCGCGAGCTAGCTGAGTACTTC; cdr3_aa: CASSSRELAEYF
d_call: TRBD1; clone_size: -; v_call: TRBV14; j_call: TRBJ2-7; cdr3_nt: TGTGCCAGCAGCCAGGGACAGGGGAGATTCTACGAGCAGTACTTC; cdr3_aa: CASSQGQGRFYEQYF
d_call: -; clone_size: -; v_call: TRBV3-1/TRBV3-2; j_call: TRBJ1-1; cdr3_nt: TGTGCCAGCAGCCAATCAATCGTCTCGACTGAAGCTTTCTTT; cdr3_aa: CASSQSIVSTEAFF
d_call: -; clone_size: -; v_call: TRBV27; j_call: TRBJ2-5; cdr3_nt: TGTGCCATCAAGAAAGACGGGGGAGAGACCCAGTACTTC; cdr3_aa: CAIKKDGGETQYF
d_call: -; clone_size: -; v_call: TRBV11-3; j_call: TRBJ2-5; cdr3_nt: TGTGCCAGCAGCTTGAGCTTACGGGAGACCCAGTACTTC; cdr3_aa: CASSLSLRETQYF
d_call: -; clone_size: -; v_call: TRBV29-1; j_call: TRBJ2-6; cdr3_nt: TGCAGCGTATTTCGGGACGTCGACTCTGGGGCCAACGTCCTGACTTTC; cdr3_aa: CSVFRDVDSGANVLTF
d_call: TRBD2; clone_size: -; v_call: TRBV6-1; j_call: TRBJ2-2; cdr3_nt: TGTGCCAGCAGTGCCACTAGCGGGAGGCGGTATACCGGGGAGCTGTTTTTT; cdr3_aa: CASSATSGRRYTGELFF
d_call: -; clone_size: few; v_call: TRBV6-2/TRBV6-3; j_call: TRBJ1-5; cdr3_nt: TGTGCCAGCAGTTCTCCTGTGGGCCCCGGGAATCAGCCCCAGCATTTT; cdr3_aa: CASSSPVGPGNQPQHF
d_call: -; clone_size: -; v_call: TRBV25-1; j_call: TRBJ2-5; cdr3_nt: TGTGCCAGCAGTGAATCGGCGGGGAGCGAAGAGACCCAGTACTTC; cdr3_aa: CASSESAGSEETQYF
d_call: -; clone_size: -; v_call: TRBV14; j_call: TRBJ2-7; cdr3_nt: TGTGCCAGCAGCCAAGATAAGGCCAGGGCGGTGCAGTACTTC; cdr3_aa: CASSQDKARAVQYF
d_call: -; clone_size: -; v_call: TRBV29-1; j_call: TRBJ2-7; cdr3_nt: TGCAGCGTTGAAGGATACTCCACAGAGCAGTACTTC; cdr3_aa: CSVEGYSTEQYF
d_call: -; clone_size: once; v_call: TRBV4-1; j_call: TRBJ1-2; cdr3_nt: TGCGCCAGCAGCCAAGATGGGGCGTCGCACACCTTC; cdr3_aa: CASSQDGASHTF
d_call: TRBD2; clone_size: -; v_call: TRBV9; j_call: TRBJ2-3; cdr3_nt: TGTGCCAGCAGCCCAACCGGGACTAGCGGGATGGATACGCAGTATTTT; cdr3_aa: CASSPTGTSGMDTQYF
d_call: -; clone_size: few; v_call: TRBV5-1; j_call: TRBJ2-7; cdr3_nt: TGCGCCAGCAGTCGATCGCAGGGCTACGAGCAGTACTTC; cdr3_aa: CASSRSQGYEQYF
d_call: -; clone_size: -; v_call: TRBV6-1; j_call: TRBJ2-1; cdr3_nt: TGTGCCAGCAGTGTAGGGACTCTCAACATGGGGAGGAATGAGCAGTTCTTC; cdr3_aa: CASSVGTLNMGRNEQFF
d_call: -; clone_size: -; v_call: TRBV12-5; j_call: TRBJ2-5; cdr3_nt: TGTGCTAGTGGTCCTCGAATAGAGACCCAGTACTTC; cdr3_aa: CASGPRIETQYF
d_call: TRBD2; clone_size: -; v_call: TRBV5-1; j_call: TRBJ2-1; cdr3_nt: TGCGCCAGCAGCTTGGATGGGACTAGCGGGAGAGGGCAGTTCTTC; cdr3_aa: CASSLDGTSGRGQFF
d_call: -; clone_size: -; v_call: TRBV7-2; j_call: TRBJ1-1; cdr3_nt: TGTGCCAGCAGCTTTAGGACTGAAGCTTTCTTT; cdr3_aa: CASSFRTEAFF
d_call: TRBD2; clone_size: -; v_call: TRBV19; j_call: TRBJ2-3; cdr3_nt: TGTGCCAGTAGTAGTTCTAGCGGGAGCGTCACAGATACGCAGTATTTT; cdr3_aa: CASSSSSGSVTDTQYF
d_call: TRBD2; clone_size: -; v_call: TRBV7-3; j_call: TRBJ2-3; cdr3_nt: TGTGCCAGCAGCTTAACAGGAGATAGCGGGAGGGCCCAGTATTTT; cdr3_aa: CASSLTGDSGRAQYF
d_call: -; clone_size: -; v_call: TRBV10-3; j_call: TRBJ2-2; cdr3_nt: TGTGCCATCAGTGAAGCATTTGAGAGCGGGGAGCTGTTTTTT; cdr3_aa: CAISEAFESGELFF
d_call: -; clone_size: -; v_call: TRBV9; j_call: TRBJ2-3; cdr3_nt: TGTGCCAGCTCAGGCGGGATTACTAGCACAGATACGCAGTATTTT; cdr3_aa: CASSGGITSTDTQYF
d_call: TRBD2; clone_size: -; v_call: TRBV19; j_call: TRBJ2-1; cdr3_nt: TGTGCCAGTAGTCGGGGAGGGTACAATGAGCAGTTCTTC; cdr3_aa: CASSRGGYNEQFF